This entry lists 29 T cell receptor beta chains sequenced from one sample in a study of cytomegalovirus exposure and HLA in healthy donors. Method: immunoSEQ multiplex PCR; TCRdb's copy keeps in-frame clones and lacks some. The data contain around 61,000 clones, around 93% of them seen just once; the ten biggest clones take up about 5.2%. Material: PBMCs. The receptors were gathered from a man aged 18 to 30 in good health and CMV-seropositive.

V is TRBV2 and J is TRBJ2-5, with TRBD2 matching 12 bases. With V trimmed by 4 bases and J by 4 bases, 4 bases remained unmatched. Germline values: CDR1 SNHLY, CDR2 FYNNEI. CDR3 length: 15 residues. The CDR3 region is CASSGTSGMGETQYF. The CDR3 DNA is TGTGCCAGCAGTGGGACTAGCGGGATGGGAGAGACCCAGTACTTC.

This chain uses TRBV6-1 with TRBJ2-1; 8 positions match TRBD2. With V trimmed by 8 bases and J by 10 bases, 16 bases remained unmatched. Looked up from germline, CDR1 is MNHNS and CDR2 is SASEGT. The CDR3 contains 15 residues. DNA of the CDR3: TGTGCCAGCCGGACCTTGGGGAGCGGGAGAAGGGAGCAGTTCTTC. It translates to CASRTLGSGRREQFF.

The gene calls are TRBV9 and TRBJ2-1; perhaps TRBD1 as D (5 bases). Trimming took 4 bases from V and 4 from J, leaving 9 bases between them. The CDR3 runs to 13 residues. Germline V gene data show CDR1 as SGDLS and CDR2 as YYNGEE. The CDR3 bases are TGTGCCAGCAGCTTGGACAATTACAATGAGCAGTTCTTC. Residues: CASSLDNYNEQFF.

The CDR3 nucleotides are TGTGCCACCGCGGGGGCGCGGACCGGGGAGCTGTTTTTT. This encodes CATAGARTGELFF. The J gene is TRBJ2-2, the V gene TRBV10-3; TRBD2 might be the D (7 bases). Germline loops: CDR1 ENHRY, CDR2 SYGVKD. There are 13 residues in the CDR3. V was pared by 10 bases and J by 5 bases, with 14 bases between.

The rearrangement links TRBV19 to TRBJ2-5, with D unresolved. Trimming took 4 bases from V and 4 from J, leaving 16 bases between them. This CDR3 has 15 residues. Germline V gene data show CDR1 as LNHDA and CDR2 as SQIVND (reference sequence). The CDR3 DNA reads TGTGCCAGTAGTAATATGGCAGGCCTGGGAGAGACCCAGTACTTC. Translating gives CASSNMAGLGETQYF.

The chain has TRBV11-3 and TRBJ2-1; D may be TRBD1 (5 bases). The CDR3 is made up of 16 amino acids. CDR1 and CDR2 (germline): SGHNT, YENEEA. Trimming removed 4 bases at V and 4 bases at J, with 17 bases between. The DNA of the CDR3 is TGTGCCAGCAGCTCGACGGGCAGGGTGGGGTACAATGAGCAGTTCTTC. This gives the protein CASSSTGRVGYNEQFF.

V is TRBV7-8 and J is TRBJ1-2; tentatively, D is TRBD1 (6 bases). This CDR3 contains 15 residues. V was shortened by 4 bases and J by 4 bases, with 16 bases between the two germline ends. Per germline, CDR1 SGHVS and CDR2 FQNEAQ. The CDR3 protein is CASSSGRDMPYGYTF. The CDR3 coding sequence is TGTGCCAGCAGCTCAGGTCGGGACATGCCCTATGGCTACACCTTC. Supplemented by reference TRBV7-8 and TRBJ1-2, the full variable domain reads GAGVSQSPRYKVAKRGQDVALRCDPISGHVSLFWYQQALGQGPEFLTYFQNEAQLDKSGLPSDRFFAERPEGSVSTLKIQRTQQEDSAVYLCASSSGRDMPYGYTFGSGTRLTVV.

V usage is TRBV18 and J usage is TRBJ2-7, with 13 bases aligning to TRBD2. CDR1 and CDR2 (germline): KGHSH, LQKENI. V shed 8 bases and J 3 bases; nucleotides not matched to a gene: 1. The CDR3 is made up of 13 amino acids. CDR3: CASRLAGGYEQYF. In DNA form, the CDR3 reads TGTGCCAGCCGACTAGCGGGAGGCTACGAGCAGTACTTC. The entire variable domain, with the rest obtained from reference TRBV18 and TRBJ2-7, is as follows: NAGVMQNPRHLVRRRGQEARLRCSPMKGHSHVYWYRQLPEEGLKFMVYLQKENIIDESGMPKERFSAEFPKEGPSILRIQQVVRGDSAAYFCASRLAGGYEQYFGPGTRLTVT.

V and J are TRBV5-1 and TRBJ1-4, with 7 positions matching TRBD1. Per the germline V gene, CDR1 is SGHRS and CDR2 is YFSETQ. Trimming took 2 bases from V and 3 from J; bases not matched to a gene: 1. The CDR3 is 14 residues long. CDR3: CASSFGQANEKLFF. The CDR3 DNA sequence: TGCGCCAGCAGCTTTGGACAGGCTAATGAAAAACTGTTTTTT.

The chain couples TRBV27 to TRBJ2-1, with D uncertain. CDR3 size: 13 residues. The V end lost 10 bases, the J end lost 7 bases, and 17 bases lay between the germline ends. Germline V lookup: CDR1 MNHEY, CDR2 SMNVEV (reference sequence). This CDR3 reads CATGFLDGNEQFF. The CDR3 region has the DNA TGTGCCACCGGATTCTTAGACGGGAATGAGCAGTTCTTC.

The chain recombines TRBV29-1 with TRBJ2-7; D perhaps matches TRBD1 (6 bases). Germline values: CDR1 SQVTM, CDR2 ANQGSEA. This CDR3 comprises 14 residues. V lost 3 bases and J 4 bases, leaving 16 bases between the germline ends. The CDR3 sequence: CSVEMRGRGYEQYF. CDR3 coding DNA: TGCAGCGTTGAGATGAGGGGGAGAGGATACGAGCAGTACTTC.

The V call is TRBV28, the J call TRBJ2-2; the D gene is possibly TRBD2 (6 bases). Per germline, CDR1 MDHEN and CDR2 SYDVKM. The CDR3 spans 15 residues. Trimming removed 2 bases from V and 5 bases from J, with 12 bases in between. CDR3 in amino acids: CASSLGGVYTGELFF. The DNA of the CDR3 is TGTGCCAGCAGTTTAGGAGGGGTCTATACCGGGGAGCTGTTTTTT.

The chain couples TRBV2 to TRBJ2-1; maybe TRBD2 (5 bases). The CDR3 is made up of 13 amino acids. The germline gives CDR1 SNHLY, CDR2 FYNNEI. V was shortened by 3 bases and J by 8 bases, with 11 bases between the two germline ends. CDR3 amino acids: CASSESSSHEQFF. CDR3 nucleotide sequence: TGTGCCAGCAGTGAGTCTAGCTCGCATGAGCAGTTCTTC.

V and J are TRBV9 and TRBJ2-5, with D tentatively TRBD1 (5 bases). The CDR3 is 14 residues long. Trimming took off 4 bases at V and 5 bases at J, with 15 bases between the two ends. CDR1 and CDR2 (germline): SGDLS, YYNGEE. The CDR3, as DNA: TGTGCCAGCAGCCCCTTAGGGGTGGCTGAGACCCAGTACTTC. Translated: CASSPLGVAETQYF.

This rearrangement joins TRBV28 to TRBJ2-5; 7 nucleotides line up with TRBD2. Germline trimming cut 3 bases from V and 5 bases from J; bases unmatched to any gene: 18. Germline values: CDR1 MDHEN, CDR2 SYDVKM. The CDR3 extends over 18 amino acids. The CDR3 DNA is TGTGCCAGCAGTTTTGTAGGGGCCCGTGACGTGGGGGGGGAGACCCAGTACTTC. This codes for CASSFVGARDVGGETQYF.

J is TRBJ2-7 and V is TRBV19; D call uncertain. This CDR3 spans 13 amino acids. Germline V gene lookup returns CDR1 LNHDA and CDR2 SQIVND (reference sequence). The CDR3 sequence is CAGPRLSRYEQYF. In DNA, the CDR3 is TGTGCGGGCCCCCGTCTAAGTCGCTACGAGCAGTACTTC.

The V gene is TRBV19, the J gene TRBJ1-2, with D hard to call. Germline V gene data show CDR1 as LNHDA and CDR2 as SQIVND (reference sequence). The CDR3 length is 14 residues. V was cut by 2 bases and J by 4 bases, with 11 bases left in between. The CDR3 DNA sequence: TGTGCCAGTAGTATAATAGGAGAAAGCTATGGCTACACCTTC. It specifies CASSIIGESYGYTF. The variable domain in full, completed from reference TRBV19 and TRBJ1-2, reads DGGITQSPKYLFRKEGQNVTLSCEQNLNHDAMYWYRQDPGQGLRLIYYSQIVNDFQKGDIAEGYSVSREKKESFPLTVTSAQKNPTAFYLCASSIIGESYGYTFGSGTRLTVV.

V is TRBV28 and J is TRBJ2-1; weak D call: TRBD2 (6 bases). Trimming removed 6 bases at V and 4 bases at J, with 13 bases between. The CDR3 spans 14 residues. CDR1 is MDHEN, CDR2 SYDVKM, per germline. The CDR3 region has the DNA TGTGCCAGCAGGCCTGATAGCGGTTACAATGAGCAGTTCTTC. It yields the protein CASRPDSGYNEQFF. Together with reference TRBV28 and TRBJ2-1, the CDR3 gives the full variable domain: DVKVTQSSRYLVKRTGEKVFLECVQDMDHENMFWYRQDPGLGLRLIYFSYDVKMKEKGDIPEGYSVSREKKERFSLILESASTNQTSMYLCASRPDSGYNEQFFGPGTRLTVL.

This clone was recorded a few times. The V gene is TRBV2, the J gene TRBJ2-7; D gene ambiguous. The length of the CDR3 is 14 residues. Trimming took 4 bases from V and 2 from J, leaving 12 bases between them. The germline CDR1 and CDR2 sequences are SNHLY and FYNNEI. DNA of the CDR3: TGTGCCAGCAGTGGGTTGAGTGGTCCCTACGAGCAGTACTTC. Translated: CASSGLSGPYEQYF.

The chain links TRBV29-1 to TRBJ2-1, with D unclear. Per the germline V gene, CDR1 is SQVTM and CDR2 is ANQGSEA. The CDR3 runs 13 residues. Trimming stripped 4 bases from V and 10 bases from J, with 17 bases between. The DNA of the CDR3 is TGCAGCGTTGGACTCTCGCTAGTTCGGGAGCAGTTCTTC. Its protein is CSVGLSLVREQFF.

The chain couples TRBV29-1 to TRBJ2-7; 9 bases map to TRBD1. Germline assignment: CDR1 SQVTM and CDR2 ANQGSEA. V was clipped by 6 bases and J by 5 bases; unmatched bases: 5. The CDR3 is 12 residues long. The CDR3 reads CSVEDRGDEQYF. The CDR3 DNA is TGCAGCGTGGAGGACAGGGGTGACGAGCAGTACTTC.

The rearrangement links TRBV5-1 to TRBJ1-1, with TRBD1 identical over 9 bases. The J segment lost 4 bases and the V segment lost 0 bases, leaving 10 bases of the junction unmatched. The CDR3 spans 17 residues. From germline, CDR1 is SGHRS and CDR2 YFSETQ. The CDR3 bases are TGCGCCAGCAGCTTGGGAGGGAGGGCGACAGGGGGCACTGAAGCTTTCTTT. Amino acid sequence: CASSLGGRATGGTEAFF.

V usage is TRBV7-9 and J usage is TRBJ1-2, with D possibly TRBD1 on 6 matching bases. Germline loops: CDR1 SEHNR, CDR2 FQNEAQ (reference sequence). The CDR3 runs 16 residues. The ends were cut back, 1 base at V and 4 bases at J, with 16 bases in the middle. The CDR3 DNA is TGTGCCAGCAGCTTAGACCTCGACAGGAATATCTATGGCTACACCTTC. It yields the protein CASSLDLDRNIYGYTF.

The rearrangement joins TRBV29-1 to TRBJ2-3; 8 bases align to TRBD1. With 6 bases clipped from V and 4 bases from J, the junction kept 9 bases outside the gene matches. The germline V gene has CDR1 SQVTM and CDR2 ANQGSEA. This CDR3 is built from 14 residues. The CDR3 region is CSVDYGTGADTQYF. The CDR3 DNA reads TGCAGCGTGGACTACGGGACAGGAGCAGATACGCAGTATTTT.

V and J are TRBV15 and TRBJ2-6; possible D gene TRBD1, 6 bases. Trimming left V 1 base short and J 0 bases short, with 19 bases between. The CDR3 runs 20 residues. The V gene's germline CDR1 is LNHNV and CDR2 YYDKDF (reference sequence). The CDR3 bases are TGTGCCACCAGCAGAGGCGTAGGGGGAAGGCTGCTCTCTGGGGCCAACGTCCTGACTTTC. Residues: CATSRGVGGRLLSGANVLTF.

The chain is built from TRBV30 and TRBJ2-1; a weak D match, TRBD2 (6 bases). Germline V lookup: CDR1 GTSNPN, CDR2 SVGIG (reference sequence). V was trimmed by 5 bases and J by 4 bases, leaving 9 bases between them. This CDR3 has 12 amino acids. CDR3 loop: CAWSGLYNEQFF. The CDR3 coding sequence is TGTGCCTGGTCGGGACTTTACAATGAGCAGTTCTTC. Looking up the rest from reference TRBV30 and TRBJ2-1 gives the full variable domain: SQTIHQWPATLVQPVGSPLSLECTVEGTSNPNLYWYRQAAGRGLQLLFYSVGIGQISSEVPQNLSASRPQDRQFILSSKKLLLSDSGFYLCAWSGLYNEQFFGPGTRLTVL.

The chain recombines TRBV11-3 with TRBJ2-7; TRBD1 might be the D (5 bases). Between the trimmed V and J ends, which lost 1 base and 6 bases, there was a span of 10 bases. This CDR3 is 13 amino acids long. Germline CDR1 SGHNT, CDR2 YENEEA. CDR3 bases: TGTGCCAGCAGCTTAGGAAAGGGGTCCGAGCAGTACTTC. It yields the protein CASSLGKGSEQYF.

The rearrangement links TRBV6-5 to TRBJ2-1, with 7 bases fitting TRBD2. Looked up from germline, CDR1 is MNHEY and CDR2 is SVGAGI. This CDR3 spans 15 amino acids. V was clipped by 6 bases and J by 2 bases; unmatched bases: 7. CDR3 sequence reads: CASSPQREPYNEQFF. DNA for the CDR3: TGTGCCAGCAGCCCCCAGCGGGAACCCTACAATGAGCAGTTCTTC.

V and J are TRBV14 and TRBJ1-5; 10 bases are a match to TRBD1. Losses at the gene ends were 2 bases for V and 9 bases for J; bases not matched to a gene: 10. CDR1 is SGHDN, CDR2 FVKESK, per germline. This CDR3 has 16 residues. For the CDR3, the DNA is TGTGCCAGCAGCCAATCGAGGGGACAGGGGTCGGGGCCCCAGCATTTT. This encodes CASSQSRGQGSGPQHF.